This TCR beta chain was sequenced during a study of CD8+ T cells in alopecia areata listed by TCRdb under 2018. A note on the overall study: The treated patients took part in an open-label pilot trial in which moderate-to-severe alopecia areata was treated with oral tofacitinib at 5 to 10 mg twice daily. Biopsies were taken from tofacitinib-treated patients at baseline and again at 4 and 24 weeks into treatment, and several of those patients also had a later scalp biopsy. RNA came from the PAXgene miRNA kit for fixed scalp, the miRNeasy kit for PBMCs, and the RNeasy kit for mouse skin. Tofacitinib was given for 6 to 18 months, followed by 6 months of follow-up off drug to assess delayed response and recurrence. TCRbeta CDR3 regions were amplified by immunoSEQ multiplex PCR using 35 Vbeta forward and 13 Jbeta reverse primers. To study T cell clonal expansion in alopecia areata, the researchers applied high-throughput TCRbeta sequencing to both the C3H/HeJ mouse model and human patients. Human TCRbeta sequencing covered scalp tissue and sorted CD4+ and CD8+ peripheral blood T cells from patchy and totalis/universalis alopecia areata patients and healthy controls. Scalp clonality was compared among normal scalp (n=4), patchy alopecia areata scalp (n=8), and alopecia totalis/universalis scalp (n=8). In treated patients, disease severity was measured using the SALT score, which gives the percentage of scalp surface area affected.

The meaning of the sample's treatment or condition label: oral pan-JAK inhibitor, 5-10 mg twice daily. Lesional scalp punch biopsies and peripheral blood were obtained from alopecia areata patients. PBMCs were isolated by density centrifugation and stained for CD3, CD4 and CD8, and CD4+ and CD8+ T cells were sorted on a FACSAria. On this clone: Its antigen has not been determined. No per-base quality is available; no much larger clone lies one base away.

The paper's findings and limits, for the study overall: Scalp TCR repertoire analysis is complicated because resident alphabeta T cells in normal human skin are also sequenced, whereas mouse skin is dominated by gammadelta T cells. During tofacitinib treatment, many expanded lesional clones stuck around in both scalp and blood, and this persistence may partly explain why relapse happens after treatment is stopped. Scalp clonality and the number of expanded CD8+ clones among the top 100 scalp clones were significantly decreased by tofacitinib. Compared with normal scalp, lesional scalp had higher clonality and more expanded CD8+ clones, particularly in alopecia totalis/universalis, a pattern that suggests antigenic drive. Compared with mice, TCR sequences shared between patients were less clear, possibly partly because of HLA diversity across the patient population. Because the treated cohort was small and had just a single nonresponder, larger studies are needed to establish links between baseline CD8+ expansion and response.

Its CDR3 holds 13 amino acids, cysteine through phenylalanine. Solely the CDR3 DNA is kept, with 39 bases framed from the first base. Reading the germline V gene gives CDR1 SGHRS and CDR2 YFSETQ. V loses 1 base, J loses 8 bases, and the germline ends lie 12 bases apart. Libraries were built with the immunoSEQ multiplex PCR assay. RNA was extracted from all samples and reverse transcribed into cDNA, which served as template for TCR sequencing. SuperScript III was used for first-strand cDNA synthesis, primed with a 2:1 mix of oligo-dT and random hexamers. A synthetic immune receptor repertoire was used to measure amplification bias, and any remaining bias was corrected computationally. In the original analysis: Raw reads were preprocessed to remove errors, and CDR3 was defined by IMGT conventions from the conserved cysteine to phenylalanine. To get clonality, Shannon entropy was normalized by log2 of the number of productive unique TCRs and the result was subtracted from 1. CD4 or CD8 identity of scalp clones was inferred by cross-referencing scalp TCRbeta sequences with sorted blood CD4 and CD8 repertoires. Drawn from immuneACCESS, this table holds only the in-frame rearrangements with V and J called that TCRdb kept. Clones are partly lost; checked studies trace under half to an unresolved V gene and leave the rest unexplained. That table supplies the V and J calls and clone size; D and trimming were determined from the DNA. The sample table contains roughly 210,000 clones; only one count was recorded for approximately 47% of them. The leading ten clones occupy roughly 2.6% of the sample.

The chain links TRBV5-1 with TRBJ1-2, with an unclear D gene assignment. This clonotype was obtained from a human donor with alopecia areata. The sequences come from CD4+ T cells sorted from blood, collected at approximately week 39, from a patient treated with tofacitinib. The CDR3 amino acid sequence is: CASSLSAVGGYTF. The DNA sequence is as follows: TGCGCCAGCAGCTTGTCGGCCGTTGGAGGCTACACCTTC.